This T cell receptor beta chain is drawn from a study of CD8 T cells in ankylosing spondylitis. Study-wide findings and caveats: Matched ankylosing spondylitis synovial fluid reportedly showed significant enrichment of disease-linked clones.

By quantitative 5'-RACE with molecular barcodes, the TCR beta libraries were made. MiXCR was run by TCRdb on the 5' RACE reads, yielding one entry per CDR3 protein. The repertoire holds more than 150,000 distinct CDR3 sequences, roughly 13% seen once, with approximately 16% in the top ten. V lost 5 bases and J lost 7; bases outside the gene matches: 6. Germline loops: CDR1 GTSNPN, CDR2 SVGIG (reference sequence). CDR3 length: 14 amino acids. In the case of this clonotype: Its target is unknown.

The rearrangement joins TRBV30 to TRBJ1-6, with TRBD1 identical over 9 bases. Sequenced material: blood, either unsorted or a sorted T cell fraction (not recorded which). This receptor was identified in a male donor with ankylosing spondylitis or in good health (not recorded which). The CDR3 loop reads CAWSPGQGNSPLHF. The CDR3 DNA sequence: TGTGCCTGGTCTCCGGGACAGGGAAATTCACCCCTCCACTTT.